Given below is one T cell receptor (beta chain) in context. Patients in Seattle were enrolled during active infection, then followed longitudinally. The sample comes from a study of blood T cell repertoires in COVID-19. In the study overall: Sources were T cells, B-cell-depleted T cells, or PBMCs; the material itself was cDNA or gDNA.

Germline-derived CDR1 and CDR2 are SEHNR and FQNEAQ (reference sequence). Trimming stripped 1 base from V and 4 bases from J, with 11 bases between. CDR3 length: 14 amino acids. In the source study's methods: Amplifying reference gene primers gave estimates of nucleated cell counts. Clones were read by immunoSEQ multiplex PCR, and TCRdb kept only the in-frame ones, dropping some. That table supplies the V and J calls and clone size; D and trimming were determined from the DNA. The sample includes about 130,000 clones, 79% of them seen just once. The TCR was taken from a woman aged 65 to 85 with COVID-19, enrolled during active disease. The chain employs TRBV7-9 and TRBJ2-7; possibly TRBD2 for D (6 bases). What was sequenced was peripheral blood. CDR3 nucleotides: TGTGCCAGCAGCTTAGTGGGAGGAAGTTACGAGCAGTACTTC. It translates to CASSLVGGSYEQYF.